Listed here are 8 T cell receptor beta chains from one sample, sequenced in a study of cytomegalovirus exposure and HLA in healthy donors (dated by TCRdb to 2016 to 2017). Libraries came from the immunoSEQ multiplex PCR assay. TCRdb provides this immuneACCESS table in a form limited to in-frame rearrangements. Some clones are lacking; in checked studies, under half of them reflect an unresolved V gene, and why the rest are absent is not known. This sample gives 150,000 to 200,000 clones in total; about 81% of them show up just once. The top ten clones comprise less than 1.5% of the sample. Sequenced: PBMCs. These TCRs come from a woman aged 25 to 45 in good health and CMV-seronegative.

This chain uses TRBV4-2 with TRBJ1-3, with a tentative D call TRBD1 (5 bases). Germline assignment: CDR1 LGHNA and CDR2 YNFKEQ. CDR3 size: 15 residues. The V end was cut by 0 bases, the J end by 2 bases, with 8 bases between. CDR3 DNA sequence: TGTGCCAGCAGCCAAGACCCAGGGCCTGGAAACACCATATATTTT. As protein: CASSQDPGPGNTIYF.

This chain joins TRBV6-5 and TRBJ2-5, with 7 bases identical to TRBD1. With V trimmed by 4 bases and J by 5 bases, 13 bases remained unmatched. In germline, CDR1 is MNHEY, CDR2 SVGAGI. The CDR3 runs 16 residues. CDR3 sequence: CASSSLPRDSGETQYF. CDR3 nucleotides: TGTGCCAGCAGTTCCCTACCCCGGGACAGTGGGGAGACCCAGTACTTC.

The chain links TRBV13 to TRBJ2-5; 11 nucleotides align to TRBD2. The V gene end was trimmed by 3 bases and the J gene end by 4 bases; junction bases not matched to a gene: 7. This CDR3 is built from 16 residues. Germline V CDR1 and CDR2: PRHDT, FYEKMQ (reference sequence). The CDR3 DNA is TGTGCCAGCAGCTTTCTAGCGGGGGGTCCACCAGAGACCCAGTACTTC. Translated, it gives CASSFLAGGPPETQYF.

The chain has TRBV7-9 and TRBJ1-2; a possible D gene is TRBD1 (6 bases). CDR1 SEHNR and CDR2 FQNEAQ come from the germline V gene (reference sequence). Trimming pared 1 base from V and 0 bases from J, leaving 9 bases between. CDR3 length equals 15 residues. Written as DNA, the CDR3 is TGTGCCAGCAGCTTAGATGGGGGCCCTAACTATGGCTACACCTTC. This sequence encodes CASSLDGGPNYGYTF.

The chain uses TRBV28 and TRBJ1-2, with 8 bases identical to TRBD1. The CDR3 runs 17 residues. The germline CDR1 and CDR2 sequences are MDHEN and SYDVKM. Trimming took 4 bases from V and 3 from J; bases not matched to a gene: 13. The CDR3 loop is CASSSWTGTMAYYGYTF. CDR3 sequence (DNA): TGTGCCAGCAGTTCGTGGACAGGGACGATGGCCTACTATGGCTACACCTTC.

This chain connects TRBV5-1 to TRBJ2-7, with D possibly matching TRBD1 (6 bases). Looked up from germline, CDR1 is SGHRS and CDR2 is YFSETQ. This CDR3 is 16 amino acids long. V lost 0 bases, J lost 2 bases, and 15 bases lay in between. CDR3 sequence: CASSLDPGQSTYEQYF. Written as DNA, the CDR3 is TGCGCCAGCAGCTTGGACCCAGGACAGTCCACCTACGAGCAGTACTTC.

CDR3 bases: TGTGCCAGCAGCTTGACGGGACAGGCCAGCACAGATACGCAGTATTTT. Protein product: CASSLTGQASTDTQYF. V gene TRBV5-6 combines with J gene TRBJ2-3; 8 bases are a match to TRBD1. The CDR3 sequence is 16 residues long. V shed 1 base and J 0 bases; nucleotides not matched to a gene: 4. The germline gives CDR1 SGHDT, CDR2 YYEEEE.

The chain carries TRBV28 and TRBJ1-2; D not certain. Germline V lookup: CDR1 MDHEN, CDR2 SYDVKM. The V gene lost 7 bases and the J gene lost 2 bases, with 17 bases spanning the gap. The CDR3 covers 15 residues. CDR3: CASTVAAEPNYGYTF. The CDR3 coding sequence is TGTGCCAGCACAGTAGCGGCGGAGCCAAACTATGGCTACACCTTC.